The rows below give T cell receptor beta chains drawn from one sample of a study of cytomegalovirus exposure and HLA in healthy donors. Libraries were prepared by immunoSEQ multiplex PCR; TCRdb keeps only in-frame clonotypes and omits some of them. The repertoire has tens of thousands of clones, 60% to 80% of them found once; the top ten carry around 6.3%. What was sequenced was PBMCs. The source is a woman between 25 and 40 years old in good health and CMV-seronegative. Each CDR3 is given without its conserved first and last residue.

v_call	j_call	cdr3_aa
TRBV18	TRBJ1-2	ASKLQGSYYGYT
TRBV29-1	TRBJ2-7	SVRQGRSYEQY
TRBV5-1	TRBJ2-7	ASSGTGGSYEQY
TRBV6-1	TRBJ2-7	ASSELGHSY
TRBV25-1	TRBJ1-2	ASTSLRGADGYT
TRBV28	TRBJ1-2	ASSFNSGGGYT
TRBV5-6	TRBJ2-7	ASSSSQGALNEQY
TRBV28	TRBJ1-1	ASSLYQTGGYTEAF
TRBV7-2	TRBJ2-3	ASSLGQGGPDTQY
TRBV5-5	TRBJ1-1	ASSVQGITEAF
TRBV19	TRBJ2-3	ASSSQGADTQY
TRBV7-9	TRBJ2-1	ASTVNIPAYRF
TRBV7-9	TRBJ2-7	ASSLGVVPSPSSNYEQY
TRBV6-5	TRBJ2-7	ASRRQEPYEQY
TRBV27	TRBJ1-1	ASSLQGLSEAF
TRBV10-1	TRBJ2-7	ASSVGTGRFYEQY
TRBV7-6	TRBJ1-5	ASSLSGFSGQPQH
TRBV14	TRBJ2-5	ASSPFSGGRQETQY
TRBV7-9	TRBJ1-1	ASRLLSSVLMNTEAF
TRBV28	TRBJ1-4	ASSLGTGFEKLF
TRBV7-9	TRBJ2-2	ASIHRDRPTGELF
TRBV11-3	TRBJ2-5	ANSRGGAQETQY
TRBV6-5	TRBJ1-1	ASSYSISGNTEAF
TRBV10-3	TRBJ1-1	AIKPQGAGTEAF
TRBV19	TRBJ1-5	ASSRTGGGQPQH
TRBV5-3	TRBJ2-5	ASSLGTGLETQY
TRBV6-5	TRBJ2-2	ASTMYGELF
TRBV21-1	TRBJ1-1	ASSKNGWTYGEAF
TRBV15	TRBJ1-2	ATRPAGDPYGYT
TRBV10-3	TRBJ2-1	AIMNWGQSYNEQF
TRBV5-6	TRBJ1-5	ASSSDTSNQPQH
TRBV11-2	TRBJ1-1	ASSLRGTTNTEAF
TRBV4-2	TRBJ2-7	ASRLEQASGGTISYEQY
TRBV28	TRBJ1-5	ASSRRTADYSNQPQH
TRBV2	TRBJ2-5	ASRQDETQY
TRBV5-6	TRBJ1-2	ASSLAGSTELFYGYT